The clone carrying this T cell receptor (beta chain) was seen many times. What it recognizes is unknown. These data originate in a study of early T cells in non-severe SARS-CoV-2 infection. Looking at the study overall: Sequencing input comprised bulk RNA from unsorted whole blood; chain pairing was not available.

The V gene lost 7 bases and the J gene lost 6 bases, with 10 bases spanning the gap. Germline V lookup: CDR1 SQVTM, CDR2 ANQGSEA. The CDR3 totals 11 residues. Whole-study findings and limits: Anti-spike CD8 responses were favored by VDJdb matching, which missed private and CD4 specificities.

Researchers tagged individual cDNA molecules with unique molecular identifiers. TCRdb ran MiXCR on the 5' RACE reads and lists one entry per CDR3 protein. In the table there are approximately 30,000 distinct CDR3 sequences, approximately 4.3% of which are singletons. This chain connects TRBV29-1 to TRBJ2-1; D could derive from TRBD1 or TRBD2 (5 bases each). The receptor was derived from an adult who was a healthcare worker with PCR-confirmed SARS-CoV-2 infection or an uninfected control (not recorded which). Sequenced sample: whole blood. The CDR3 here is CSAQGTNEQFF. The CDR3 coding sequence is TGCAGCGCCCAAGGGACCAATGAGCAGTTCTTC.